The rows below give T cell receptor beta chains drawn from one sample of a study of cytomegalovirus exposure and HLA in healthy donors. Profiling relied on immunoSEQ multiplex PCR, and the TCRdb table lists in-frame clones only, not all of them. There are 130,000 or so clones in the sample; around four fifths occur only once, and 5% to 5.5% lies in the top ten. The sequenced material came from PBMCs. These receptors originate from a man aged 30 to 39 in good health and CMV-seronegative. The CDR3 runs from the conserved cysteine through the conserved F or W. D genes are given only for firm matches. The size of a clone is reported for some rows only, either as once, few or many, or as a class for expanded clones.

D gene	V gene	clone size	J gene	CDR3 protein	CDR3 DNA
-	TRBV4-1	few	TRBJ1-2	CASSQTSNYGYTF	TGCGCCAGCAGCCAAACCAGTAACTATGGCTACACCTTC
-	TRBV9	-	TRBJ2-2	CASTNLAGELFF	TGTGCCAGCACCAACCTAGCCGGGGAGCTGTTTTTT
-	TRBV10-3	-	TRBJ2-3	CAISGAGTSTDTQYF	TGTGCCATCAGTGGCGCCGGGACTAGCACAGATACGCAGTATTTT
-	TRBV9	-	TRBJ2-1	CASSAPGAYNEQFF	TGTGCCAGCAGTGCACCGGGGGCCTACAATGAGCAGTTCTTC
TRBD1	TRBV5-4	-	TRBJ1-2	CASSLAGWQGDGYTF	TGTGCCAGCAGCTTGGCGGGTTGGCAGGGGGATGGCTACACCTTC
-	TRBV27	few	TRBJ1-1	CASSRQEGTEAFF	TGTGCCAGCAGCCGACAGGAAGGGACTGAAGCTTTCTTT
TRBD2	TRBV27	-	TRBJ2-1	CASRKGLAGFREQFF	TGTGCCAGCAGAAAGGGACTAGCGGGATTTAGGGAGCAGTTCTTC
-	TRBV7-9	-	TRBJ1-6	CASSLTEQNSPLHF	TGTGCCAGCAGCTTAACGGAACAGAATTCACCCCTCCACTTT
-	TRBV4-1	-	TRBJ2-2	CASSQRPRGQGGELFF	TGCGCCAGCAGCCAGCGGCCCAGGGGCCAGGGCGGGGAGCTGTTTTTT
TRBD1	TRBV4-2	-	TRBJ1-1	CASSQGGTAEAFF	TGTGCCAGCAGCCAGGGTGGGACAGCTGAAGCTTTCTTT
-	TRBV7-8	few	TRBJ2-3	CASSPTGLADTQYF	TGTGCCAGCAGCCCGACAGGACTAGCAGATACGCAGTATTTT
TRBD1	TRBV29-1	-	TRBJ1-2	CSARDRGAVGYTF	TGCAGCGCGAGGGACAGGGGAGCGGTCGGCTACACCTTC
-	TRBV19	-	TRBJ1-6	CASRVGGNNSPLHF	TGTGCCAGTAGGGTGGGGGGGAATAATTCACCCCTCCACTTT
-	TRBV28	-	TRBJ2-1	CASSLLAPYNEQFF	TGTGCCAGCAGTTTGCTAGCGCCCTACAATGAGCAGTTCTTC
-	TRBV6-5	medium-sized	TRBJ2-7	CASSYHPGEVPYEQYF	TGTGCCAGCAGTTACCACCCGGGGGAGGTTCCCTACGAGCAGTACTTC
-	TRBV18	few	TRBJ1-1	CASSSQGPNTEAFF	TGTGCCAGCTCATCGCAGGGGCCGAACACTGAAGCTTTCTTT
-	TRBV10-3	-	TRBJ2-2	CAISGGTPNTGELFF	TGTGCCATCAGTGGCGGGACTCCGAACACCGGGGAGCTGTTTTTT
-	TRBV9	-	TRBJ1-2	CASSVGGPLYGYTF	TGTGCCAGCAGCGTGGGGGGTCCCCTCTATGGCTACACCTTC
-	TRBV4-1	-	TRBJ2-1	CASSHQRSSYNEQFF	TGCGCCAGCAGCCACCAGCGGAGCTCCTACAATGAGCAGTTCTTC
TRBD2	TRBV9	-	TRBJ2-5	CASSGGASGGQETQYF	TGTGCCAGCAGCGGGGGGGCTAGCGGGGGCCAAGAGACCCAGTACTTC
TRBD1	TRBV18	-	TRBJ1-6	CASSPDRGHHSPLHF	TGTGCCAGCTCACCTGACAGGGGTCACCATTCACCCCTCCACTTT
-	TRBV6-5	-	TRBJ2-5	CASSWALQETQYF	TGTGCCAGCAGTTGGGCACTCCAAGAGACCCAGTACTTC
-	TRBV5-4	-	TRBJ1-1	CASSPMVQSNEAFF	TGTGCCAGCAGCCCCATGGTCCAGTCGAATGAAGCTTTCTTT
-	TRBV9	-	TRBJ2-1	CASSVTDNEQFF	TGTGCCAGCAGCGTAACTGACAATGAGCAGTTCTTC
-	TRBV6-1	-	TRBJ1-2	CATLPTGLGYGYTF	TGTGCCACCCTACCGACAGGTCTCGGCTATGGCTACACCTTC
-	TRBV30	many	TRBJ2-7	CACTGDLGNEQYF	TGTGCCTGCACAGGGGACTTAGGTAACGAGCAGTACTTC
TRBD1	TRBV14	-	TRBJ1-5	CASSPQGDQPQHF	TGTGCCAGCAGCCCACAGGGGGATCAGCCCCAGCATTTT
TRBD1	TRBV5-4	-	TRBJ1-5	CASSLGGTGGNQPQHF	TGTGCCAGCAGCTTAGGAGGGACAGGGGGCAATCAGCCCCAGCATTTT
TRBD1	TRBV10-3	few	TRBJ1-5	CAISRGGQGGQPQHF	TGTGCCATCAGTCGCGGAGGACAGGGAGGTCAGCCCCAGCATTTT
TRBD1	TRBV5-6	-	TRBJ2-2	CASSLRTGAGELFF	TGTGCCAGCAGCCTTCGAACAGGGGCCGGGGAGCTGTTTTTT
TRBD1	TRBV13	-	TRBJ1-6	CASRSRDRDNSPLHF	TGTGCCAGCAGAAGCCGGGACAGGGACAATTCACCCCTCCACTTT
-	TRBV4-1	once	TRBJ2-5	CASSQWQGETQYF	TGCGCCAGCAGCCAATGGCAGGGAGAGACCCAGTACTTC
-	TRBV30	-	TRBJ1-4	CAWSVQGEKLFF	TGTGCCTGGAGTGTACAGGGTGAAAAACTGTTTTTT
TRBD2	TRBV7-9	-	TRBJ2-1	CASSSTGTSVWIF	TGTGCCAGCAGCTCCACCGGGACTAGCGTCTGGATCTTC
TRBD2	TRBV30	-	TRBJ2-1	CAWSERLEVLRETNEQFF	TGTGCCTGGAGTGAGAGGCTAGAGGTCCTGCGGGAGACAAATGAGCAGTTCTTC